The T cell receptor (beta chain) under discussion was sequenced for a study of cytomegalovirus exposure and HLA in healthy donors. The PCR contained 60 Vbeta and 13 Jbeta primers. Produced via immunoSEQ multiplex PCR; TCRdb's table is partial and in-frame only. Of more than 110,000 clones detected, around 86% appear once; the ten largest clones hold 1.2%. Findings and caveats of the study: Evidence from a later analysis indicated that most CMV-associated TCR beta chains looked HLA-restricted.

About this clone: Antigen specificity is unknown.

Trimming took 5 bases from V and 0 from J, leaving 14 bases between them. The CDR3 spans 15 residues. The germline V gene has CDR1 GTSNPN and CDR2 SVGIG (reference sequence). The genes are TRBV30 and TRBJ2-1; no firm D call. Sequencing input: PBMCs. This TCR came from a female donor in good health and CMV-seronegative. The CDR3 sequence: CAWLQFSSSYNEQFF. Here the CDR3 DNA reads TGTGCCTGGTTACAATTCTCAAGCTCCTACAATGAGCAGTTCTTC.